This TCR beta chain was profiled in a study of somatic mutations in cytotoxic T cells in rheumatoid arthritis. Assay used: immunoSEQ multiplex PCR; TCRdb lists only in-frame clones, some missing. Counted here are 10,000 or so clones, 70% to 85% occurring once; the ten biggest clones make up about a third. Trimming stripped 2 bases from V and 4 bases from J, with 8 bases between. Per germline, CDR1 SGHTA and CDR2 FQGTGA. This CDR3 has 13 amino acids. This clone was recorded once. The receptor's source is an adult with rheumatoid arthritis. The gene calls are TRBV7-3 and TRBJ1-2; D may be TRBD1 (5 bases). The sequenced sample was CD8+ T cells sorted from blood. The CDR3 here is CASSLQGLYGYTF. In DNA form, the CDR3 reads TGTGCCAGCAGCTTACAGGGTCTCTATGGCTACACCTTC.